This T cell receptor beta chain was observed in a study of early T cells in non-severe SARS-CoV-2 infection. Study observations and caveats: VDJdb-based matching was biased toward anti-spike CD8 responses and missed private and CD4 specificities.

This clonotype turned up a few times. Its cognate antigen is unknown. Per the germline V gene, CDR1 is MNHNY and CDR2 is SVGAGI (reference sequence). V lost 5 bases, J lost 6 bases, and 19 bases lay in between. CDR3 length: 15 residues. The protocol attached unique molecular identifiers to individual cDNA molecules. TCRdb recomputed calls from the 5' RACE reads with MiXCR, one row per CDR3 protein. This sample has approximately 97,000 distinct CDR3 sequences, with roughly 11% found just once. This TCR was recovered from an adult who was a healthcare worker with PCR-confirmed SARS-CoV-2 infection or an uninfected control (not recorded which). The sample was whole blood, taken at baseline. This chain joins TRBV6-6 and TRBJ1-1; possible D gene TRBD1, 5 bases. CDR3 sequence reads: CASSRDGYVSSEAFF. As DNA, the CDR3 is TGTGCCAGCAGTAGGGACGGATATGTGAGTTCTGAAGCTTTCTTT.